One and the same sample provided the 3 T cell receptor beta chains below, sequenced in a study of blood T cells in healthy people across ages. Together with a sample-barcoded 5' primer, a J-beta primer mix was included in a second PCR lasting about 7 to 11 cycles. TCRdb re-called the 5' RACE reads through MiXCR, storing one row per CDR3 protein. Of around 1.7 million distinct CDR3 sequences listed, 28% are singletons. Source material: blood. These receptors were taken from a woman aged 30 to 39 in good health.

This clonotype was seen ten or more times. The V and J genes are TRBV29-1 and TRBJ2-7; TRBD2 aligns across 8 bases. J lost 3 bases, V lost 7 bases, and 11 bases had no gene match. CDR1 and CDR2 (germline): SQVTM, ANQGSEA. This CDR3 comprises 14 residues. The CDR3 reads CSEESGSLSYEQYF. CDR3 nucleotide sequence: TGCAGCGAAGAGAGCGGGAGCTTAAGCTACGAGCAGTACTTC.

This clonotype appeared a few times. The chain combines TRBV2 with TRBJ2-7, with D unresolved. The CDR3 loop spans 13 amino acids. V lost 5 bases to trimming and J lost 4 bases, with 12 bases between them. CDR1 and CDR2 from the germline V gene are SNHLY and FYNNEI. DNA for the CDR3: TGTGCCAGCAGTAGATTGGGTCTATACGAGCAGTACTTC. Amino acid sequence: CASSRLGLYEQYF.

This clonotype was counted only a few times. The genes are TRBV6-5 and TRBJ1-1; 7 positions agree with TRBD1. The J segment lost 3 bases and the V segment lost 5 bases, leaving 3 bases of the junction unmatched. Germline V CDR1 and CDR2: MNHEY, SVGAGI. The CDR3 totals 13 residues. The chain's CDR3 is CASSKTGDTEAFF. In DNA form, the CDR3 reads TGTGCCAGCAGTAAAACAGGGGACACTGAAGCTTTCTTT.